These 25 T cell receptor beta chains were sequenced from one sample in a study of identical twins. TCRdb re-called the 5' RACE reads with MiXCR, one entry per CDR3 protein. The repertoire holds 450,000 to 650,000 distinct CDR3 sequences, with over 8.5% as singletons. Another study also made use of these data, one on yellow fever vaccine responses in identical twins.

Source material: PBMCs. The receptors come from a woman younger than 35 in good health.

This clonotype was seen a handful of times. The chain has TRBV7-8 and TRBJ1-5; the D is unclear. The CDR3 consists of 16 residues. CDR1 is SGHVS, CDR2 FQNEAQ, per germline. V dropped 0 bases and J dropped 7 bases, with 16 bases sitting between them. As DNA, the CDR3 is TGTGCCAGCAGCTTAGCCCGCGGCGGACCACGGCAGCCCCAGCATTTT. This encodes CASSLARGGPRQPQHF.

The chain uses TRBV20-1 and TRBJ2-1; maybe TRBD2 (6 bases). Trimming left V 7 bases short and J 8 bases short, with 12 bases between. The CDR3 loop spans 11 amino acids. Per the germline V gene, CDR1 is DFQATT and CDR2 is SNEGSKA (reference sequence). This CDR3 reads CSGIRDYEQFF. CDR3 DNA sequence: TGCAGTGGAATCAGGGACTATGAGCAGTTCTTC.

The chain combines TRBV4-3 with TRBJ2-1; perhaps TRBD1 as D (7 bases). Trimming stripped 4 bases from V and 0 bases from J, with 16 bases between. The CDR3 contains 17 residues. CDR1 and CDR2 (germline): LGHNA, YSLEER. CDR3 sequence: CASSPGGGQSSYNEQFF. The CDR3 DNA is TGCGCCAGCAGCCCAGGGGGAGGACAAAGCTCCTACAATGAGCAGTTCTTC.

This clonotype was seen at least ten times. DNA for the CDR3: TGCAGTGCTACTAGGGACGAGCAGTACTTC. Protein product: CSATRDEQYF. This rearrangement joins TRBV20-1 to TRBJ2-7, with unresolved D. The V end lost 4 bases, the J end lost 5 bases, and 6 bases lay between the germline ends. This CDR3 is built from 10 residues. Germline-derived CDR1 and CDR2 are DFQATT and SNEGSKA (reference sequence).

The CDR3 coding sequence is TGCGCCAGCAGCCAAGATCGTTTCACAGTTCCCTACGAGCAGTACTTC. It yields the protein CASSQDRFTVPYEQYF. This chain joins TRBV4-3 and TRBJ2-7; no definite D call. V was cut by 0 bases and J by 2 bases, with 14 bases left in between. The CDR3 is 16 residues long. From germline, CDR1 is LGHNA and CDR2 YSLEER.

This chain links TRBV19 with TRBJ2-3; no reliable D call. CDR3 size: 13 residues. Trimming shortened V by 3 bases and J by 5 bases, and 9 bases separated the two germline ends. The germline CDR1 and CDR2 sequences are LNHDA and SQIVND (reference sequence). CDR3 amino acids: CASSIKIGDTQYF. The CDR3 nucleotides read TGTGCCAGTAGTATTAAGATTGGAGATACGCAGTATTTT.

This clonotype was found many times. The V call is TRBV24-1, the J call TRBJ2-1; D unresolved. The CDR3 is made up of 16 amino acids. Germline V gene lookup returns CDR1 KGHDR and CDR2 SFDVKD. The V end lost 4 bases, the J end lost 4 bases, and 16 bases lay between the germline ends. The CDR3 region has the DNA TGTGCCACCAGTGACCGCGAGCAGACAAGGTACAATGAGCAGTTCTTC. This gives the protein CATSDREQTRYNEQFF.

In this sample, this clonotype turned up a few times. The chain uses TRBV6-1 and TRBJ2-1, with TRBD2 identical over 9 bases. CDR3 length equals 14 residues. CDR1 is MNHNS and CDR2 is SASEGT in the germline V gene. J gave up 5 bases and V 6 bases, and 5 bases lay outside the gene matches. The CDR3 DNA sequence: TGTGCCAGCAGCCCTAGCGGGAATCACAATGAGCAGTTCTTC. It yields the protein CASSPSGNHNEQFF.

This clonotype appeared a few times. The CDR3 loop is CASSKRGGTSSPNEQFF. The CDR3 nucleotides are TGTGCCAGCAGCAAAAGGGGGGGGACTAGCAGCCCCAATGAGCAGTTCTTC. The chain combines TRBV21-1 with TRBJ2-1; no DNA check was done on the table's D call, TRBD2. TRBV21-1 has pseudogene status. The CDR3 is made up of 17 amino acids.

This clonotype has only a few counts. As DNA, the CDR3 is TGTGCCAGCACCCCTCGTGGGGGGCCCCAAGAGACCCAGTACTTC. Translated: CASTPRGGPQETQYF. J is TRBJ2-5 and V is TRBV7-2, with D possibly being TRBD1 or TRBD2 (6 bases each). Germline V gives CDR1 SGHTA, CDR2 FQGNSA. This CDR3 is built from 15 residues. The V end was cut by 7 bases, the J end by 1 base, with 16 bases between.

The sample holds many counts of this clonotype. The chain employs TRBV7-2 and TRBJ2-4, with 7 bases matching TRBD1. The germline V gene encodes CDR1 SGHTA and CDR2 FQGNSA. This CDR3 is 17 amino acids long. With 4 bases clipped from V and 0 bases from J, the junction kept 9 bases outside the gene matches. The CDR3 coding sequence is TGTGCCAGCAGCTACCCGACCGGGACAGTAGCCAAAAACATTCAGTACTTC. Amino acid sequence: CASSYPTGTVAKNIQYF.

This clonotype has more than one count but fewer than ten. This chain connects TRBV20-1 to TRBJ1-1; D remains unclear. The V and J ends lost 0 bases and 2 bases respectively, with 7 bases between them. Germline lookup yields CDR1 DFQATT and CDR2 SNEGSKA (reference sequence). The CDR3 covers 13 residues. CDR3 region: CSARDPRNTEAFF. Written as DNA, the CDR3 is TGCAGTGCTAGAGATCCGAGAAACACTGAAGCTTTCTTT.

This clonotype was observed a few times. V gene TRBV20-1 combines with J gene TRBJ2-2, with D perhaps TRBD1 (6 bases). Germline assignment: CDR1 DFQATT and CDR2 SNEGSKA (reference sequence). The V and J ends lost 4 bases and 1 base respectively, with 13 bases between them. CDR3 size: 15 residues. For the CDR3, the DNA is TGCAGTGCTATCTTCGGGACACTGAACACCGGGGAGCTGTTTTTT. As protein: CSAIFGTLNTGELFF.

This clonotype was seen repeatedly, ten times or more. The chain has TRBV29-1 and TRBJ2-3, with 10 bases fitting TRBD2. Germline assignment: CDR1 SQVTM and CDR2 ANQGSEA. This CDR3 is built from 17 residues. V was pared by 3 bases and J by 4 bases, with 13 bases of the junction left unmatched. The CDR3 coding sequence is TGCAGCGTTGATTCAGGGAGGGGACTAGCGTACCCAGATACGCAGTATTTT. Its protein is CSVDSGRGLAYPDTQYF.

This rearrangement joins TRBV29-1 to TRBJ2-7; D possibly uses TRBD1 or TRBD2 (5 bases each). V was cut by 7 bases and J by 0 bases, with 10 bases left in between. CDR1 is SQVTM and CDR2 is ANQGSEA in the germline V gene. CDR3 length equals 12 residues. The chain's CDR3 is CSAGDHSYEQYF. The CDR3 bases are TGCAGCGCCGGGGACCACTCCTACGAGCAGTACTTC.

This chain connects TRBV20-1 to TRBJ1-2; D perhaps matches TRBD1 (5 bases). The V and J ends lost 3 bases and 8 bases respectively, with 22 bases between them. The CDR3 is 15 amino acids. CDR1 is DFQATT, CDR2 SNEGSKA, per germline (reference sequence). The CDR3 region is CSARSQRSGDDGYTF. The CDR3 coding sequence is TGCAGTGCTAGGAGTCAGAGGTCGGGGGATGACGGCTACACCTTC.

The V call is TRBV29-1, the J call TRBJ2-2; D call uncertain. This CDR3 comprises 15 residues. Trimming took 2 bases from V and 5 from J, leaving 15 bases between them. Per germline, CDR1 SQVTM and CDR2 ANQGSEA. This CDR3 is CSVESVGLETGELFF. For the CDR3, the DNA is TGCAGCGTTGAATCCGTGGGCCTAGAAACCGGGGAGCTGTTTTTT.

The chain carries TRBV2 and TRBJ2-3, with 9 bases aligning to TRBD2. V gave up 8 bases and J gave up 4 bases; unmatched junction bases: 7. There are 14 residues in the CDR3. CDR1 and CDR2 from the germline V gene are SNHLY and FYNNEI. The CDR3 DNA sequence: TGTGCCAGCTTTGAGGCGGGGGGGCCAGATACGCAGTATTTT. Protein sequence: CASFEAGGPDTQYF.

This clonotype was seen a handful of times. The rearrangement links TRBV3-1 to TRBJ2-7; perhaps D is TRBD1 or TRBD2 (6 bases each). Germline loops: CDR1 LGHDT, CDR2 YNNKEL (reference sequence). The CDR3 is 16 amino acids. V was trimmed by 3 bases and J by 7 bases, leaving 22 bases between them. The CDR3 is CASSQLAGHYLREQYF. For the CDR3, the DNA is TGTGCCAGCAGCCAGCTTGCGGGACACTATTTGAGGGAGCAGTACTTC.

Turning to this clonotype: This could be a read error, since a much larger clone is one nucleotide away. J is TRBJ2-7 and V is TRBV7-8; D remains ambiguous. The CDR3 runs to 14 residues. The V gene's germline CDR1 is SGHVS and CDR2 FQNEAQ. V was shortened by 4 bases and J by 6 bases, with 16 bases between the two germline ends. CDR3 DNA sequence: TGTGCCAGCAGCTCAATCAAGGAATCGGGCGAGCAGTACTTC. Its protein is CASSSIKESGEQYF. The complete variable domain, with remaining parts taken from reference TRBV7-8 and TRBJ2-7, reads GAGVSQSPRYKVAKRGQDVALRCDPISGHVSLFWYQQALGQGPEFLTYFQNEAQLDKSGLPSDRFFAERPEGSVSTLKIQRTQQEDSAVYLCASSSIKESGEQYFGPGTRLTVT.

The rearrangement links TRBV6-1 to TRBJ1-5; 7 nucleotides agree with TRBD1. V shed 8 bases and J 7 bases; nucleotides not matched to a gene: 14. Germline-derived CDR1 and CDR2 are MNHNS and SASEGT. The length of the CDR3 is 15 residues. The CDR3 protein is CASHPLDRAEQPQHF. The CDR3 nucleotides read TGTGCCAGCCACCCACTCGACAGGGCGGAACAGCCCCAGCATTTT.

The V call is TRBV21-1, the J call TRBJ2-4; the table gives TRBD2 as D, unverified against the DNA. TRBV21-1 is a pseudogene segment. The CDR3 extends over 16 amino acids. In DNA, the CDR3 is TGTGCCAGCAAAGGGTTTGTGAGCGGGAGGTGGGACATTCAGTACTTC. This translates into CASKGFVSGRWDIQYF.

The chain recombines TRBV2 with TRBJ1-1, with D perhaps matching TRBD1 (6 bases). This CDR3 has 14 residues. Germline CDR1 is SNHLY and CDR2 is FYNNEI. Trimming cost V 7 bases and J 0 bases, with 12 bases left between them. The CDR3 here is CASKGESMNTEAFF. CDR3 DNA sequence: TGTGCCAGCAAGGGGGAGTCCATGAACACTGAAGCTTTCTTT.

This chain connects TRBV7-9 to TRBJ2-1, with no clear D. V lost 1 base and J 0 bases, leaving 13 bases between the germline ends. The germline V gene encodes CDR1 SEHNR and CDR2 FQNEAQ (reference sequence). CDR3 length: 17 amino acids. DNA for the CDR3: TGTGCCAGCAGCTTAGAGGCACCAAAGAGCTCCTACAATGAGCAGTTCTTC. Residues: CASSLEAPKSSYNEQFF. Full variable domain (remainder filled in from reference TRBV7-9 and TRBJ2-1): DTGVSQNPRHKITKRGQNVTFRCDPISEHNRLYWYRQTLGQGPEFLTYFQNEAQLEKSRLLSDRFSAERPKGSFSTLEIQRTEQGDSAMYLCASSLEAPKSSYNEQFFGPGTRLTVL.

The chain is built from TRBV7-8 and TRBJ2-5; 10 bases align to TRBD1. CDR1 is SGHVS, CDR2 FQNEAQ, per germline. Germline trimming cut 1 base from V and 4 bases from J; bases unmatched to any gene: 3. The CDR3 covers 15 residues. CDR3 sequence reads: CASSLEGQGSETQYF. In nucleotides, the CDR3 is TGTGCCAGCAGCTTAGAGGGACAGGGGTCAGAGACCCAGTACTTC.